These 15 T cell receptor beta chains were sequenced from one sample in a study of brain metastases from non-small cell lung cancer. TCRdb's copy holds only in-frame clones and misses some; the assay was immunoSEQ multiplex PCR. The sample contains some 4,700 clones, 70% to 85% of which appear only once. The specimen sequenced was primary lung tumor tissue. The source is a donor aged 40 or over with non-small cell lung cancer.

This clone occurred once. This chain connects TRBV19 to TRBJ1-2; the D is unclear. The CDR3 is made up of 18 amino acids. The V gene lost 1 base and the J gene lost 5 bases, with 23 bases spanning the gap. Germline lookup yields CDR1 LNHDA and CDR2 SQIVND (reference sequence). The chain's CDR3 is CASSIGVSPGHLPYGYTF. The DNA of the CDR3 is TGTGCCAGTAGTATAGGTGTCAGCCCAGGCCATCTCCCTTATGGCTACACCTTC.

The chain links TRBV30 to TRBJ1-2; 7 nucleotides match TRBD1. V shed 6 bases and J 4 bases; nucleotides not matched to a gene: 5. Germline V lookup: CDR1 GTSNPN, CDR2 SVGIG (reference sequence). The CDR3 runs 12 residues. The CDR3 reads CACQRDSYGYTF. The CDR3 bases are TGTGCCTGCCAACGGGACAGCTATGGCTACACCTTC.

CDR3 region: CASSLVQGNTEAFF. The DNA for the CDR3 is TGTGCCAGCAGTTTAGTACAGGGAAACACTGAAGCTTTCTTT. The gene calls are TRBV28 and TRBJ1-1; D might be TRBD1 (6 bases). Germline CDR1 reads MDHEN; CDR2 reads SYDVKM. V gave up 2 bases and J gave up 2 bases, with 9 bases separating them. The CDR3 is 14 residues long.

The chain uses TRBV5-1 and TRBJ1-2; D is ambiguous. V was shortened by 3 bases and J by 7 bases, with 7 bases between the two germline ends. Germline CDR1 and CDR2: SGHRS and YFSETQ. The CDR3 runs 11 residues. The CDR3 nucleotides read TGCGCCAGCAGCTGGGGAGGTGGCTACACCTTC. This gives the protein CASSWGGGYTF.

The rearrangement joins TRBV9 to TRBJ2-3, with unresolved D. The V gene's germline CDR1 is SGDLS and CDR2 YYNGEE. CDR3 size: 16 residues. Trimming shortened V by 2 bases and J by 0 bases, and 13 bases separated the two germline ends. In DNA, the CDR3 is TGTGCCAGCAGCGTTGGCGCATCTCCTAGCACAGATACGCAGTATTTT. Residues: CASSVGASPSTDTQYF.

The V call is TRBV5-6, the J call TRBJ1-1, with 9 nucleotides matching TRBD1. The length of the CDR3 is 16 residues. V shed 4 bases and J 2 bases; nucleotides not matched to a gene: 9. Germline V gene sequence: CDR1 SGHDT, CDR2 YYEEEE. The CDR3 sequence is CASSPLTGGINTEAFF. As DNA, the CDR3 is TGTGCCAGCAGCCCTCTGACAGGGGGAATCAACACTGAAGCTTTCTTT.

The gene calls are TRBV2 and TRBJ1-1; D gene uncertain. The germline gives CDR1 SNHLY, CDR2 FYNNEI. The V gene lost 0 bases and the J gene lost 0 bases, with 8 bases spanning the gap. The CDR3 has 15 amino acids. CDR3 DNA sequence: TGTGCCAGCAGTGAAGCCCAAGGGATGAACACTGAAGCTTTCTTT. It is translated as CASSEAQGMNTEAFF.

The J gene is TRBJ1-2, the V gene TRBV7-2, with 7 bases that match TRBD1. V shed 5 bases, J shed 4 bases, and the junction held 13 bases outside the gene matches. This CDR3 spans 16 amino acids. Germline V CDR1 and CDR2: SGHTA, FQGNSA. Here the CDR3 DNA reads TGTGCCAGCAGCCAAACAGGGGATTTGAAGGGCTATGGCTACACCTTC. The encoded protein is CASSQTGDLKGYGYTF.

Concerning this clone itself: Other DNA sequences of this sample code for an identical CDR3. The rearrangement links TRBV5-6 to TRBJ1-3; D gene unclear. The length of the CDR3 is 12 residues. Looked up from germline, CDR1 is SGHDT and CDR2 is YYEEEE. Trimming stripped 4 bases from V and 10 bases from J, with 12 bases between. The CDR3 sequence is CASSALENTIYF. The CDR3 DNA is TGTGCCAGCAGCGCCCTCGAGAATACCATATATTTT.

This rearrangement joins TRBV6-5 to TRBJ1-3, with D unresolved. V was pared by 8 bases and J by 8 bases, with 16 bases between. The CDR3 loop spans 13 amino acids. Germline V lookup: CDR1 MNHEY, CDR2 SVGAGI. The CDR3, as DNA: TGTGCCAGCGGGGTAGACCTCGGGGACACCATATATTTT. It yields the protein CASGVDLGDTIYF.

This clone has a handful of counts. CDR3 nucleotide sequence: TGCGCCAGCAGCTTGGGTCCAGCCTACGAGCAGTACGTC. It is translated as CASSLGPAYEQYV. This chain uses TRBV5-1 with TRBJ2-7; no firm D call. V lost 0 bases and J 2 bases, leaving 6 bases between the germline ends. Looked up from germline, CDR1 is SGHRS and CDR2 is YFSETQ. The CDR3 runs to 13 residues.

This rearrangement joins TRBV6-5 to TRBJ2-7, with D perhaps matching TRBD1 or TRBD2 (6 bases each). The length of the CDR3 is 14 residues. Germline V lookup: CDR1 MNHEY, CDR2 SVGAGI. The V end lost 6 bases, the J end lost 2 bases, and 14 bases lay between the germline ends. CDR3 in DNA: TGTGCCAGCAGAGCCTCAGGGGAGGCCTACGAGCAGTACGTC. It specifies CASRASGEAYEQYV.

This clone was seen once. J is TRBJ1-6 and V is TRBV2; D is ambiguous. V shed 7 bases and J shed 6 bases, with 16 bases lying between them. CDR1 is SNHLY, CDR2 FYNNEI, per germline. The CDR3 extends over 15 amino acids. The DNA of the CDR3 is TGTGCCAGCAAATATTCCGGACCCCGTAATTCACCCCTCCACTTT. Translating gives CASKYSGPRNSPLHF.

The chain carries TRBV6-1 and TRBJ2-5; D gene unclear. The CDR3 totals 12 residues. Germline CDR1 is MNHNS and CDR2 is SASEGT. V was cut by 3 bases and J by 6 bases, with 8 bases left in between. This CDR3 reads CASSDLTQTQYF. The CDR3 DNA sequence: TGTGCCAGCAGTGACCTAACACAGACCCAGTACTTC.

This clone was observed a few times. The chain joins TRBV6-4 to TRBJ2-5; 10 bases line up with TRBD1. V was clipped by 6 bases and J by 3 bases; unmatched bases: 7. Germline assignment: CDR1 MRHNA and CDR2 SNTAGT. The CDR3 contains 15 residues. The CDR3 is CASSEGTGDEETQYF. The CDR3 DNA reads TGTGCCAGCAGCGAGGGGACAGGGGACGAAGAGACCCAGTACTTC.